The rows below give T cell receptor beta chains drawn from one sample of a study of technical replicates of blood from a few donors. Profiled with immunoSEQ multiplex PCR; TCRdb holds only in-frame clones, not every one. The sample has roughly 68,000 clones; just over 90% are singletons. Sequenced: PBMCs. The source of these receptors is a human donor in good health. Some clones in this sample may be carry-over from other donors' samples. Both conserved end residues are part of each CDR3. The D gene is left open where the match is weak. The size of a clone is reported for some rows only, either as once, few or many, or as a class for expanded clones.

j_gene	d_gene	abundance	v_gene	CDR3aa	CDR3nt
TRBJ2-7	NA	NA	TRBV29-1	CSVEDRSSYEQYF	TGCAGCGTTGAAGATCGGAGCTCCTACGAGCAGTACTTC
TRBJ2-5	TRBD2	NA	TRBV18	CATAPGLGEKWGETQYF	TGTGCCACCGCACCCGGACTAGGGGAAAAATGGGGAGAGACCCAGTACTTC
TRBJ2-5	TRBD2	NA	TRBV6-1	CASSAGTSGRARETQYF	TGTGCCAGCAGTGCAGGGACTAGCGGGAGGGCGCGGGAGACCCAGTACTTC
TRBJ2-5	TRBD2	few	TRBV5-1	CASSPSGRGETQYF	TGCGCCAGCAGCCCCAGCGGGAGAGGGGAGACCCAGTACTTC
TRBJ2-1	TRBD2	NA	TRBV5-1	CASSIPAGDINEQFF	TGCGCCAGCAGCATCCCCGCGGGAGATATTAATGAGCAGTTCTTC
TRBJ2-1	NA	NA	TRBV4-1	CASSRGIAGEQFF	TGCGCCAGCAGTCGCGGGATAGCAGGCGAGCAGTTCTTC
TRBJ1-5	NA	once	TRBV5-4	CASSLELDQPQHF	TGTGCCAGCAGCTTGGAGTTAGATCAGCCCCAGCATTTT
TRBJ2-5	TRBD2	once	TRBV7-9	CASSLMAGEGGTQYF	TGTGCCAGCAGCTTAATGGCCGGGGAGGGAGGAACCCAGTACTTC
TRBJ1-2	TRBD1	once	TRBV6-4	CASSLISGQGYGYTF	TGTGCCAGCAGTCTTATCTCGGGACAGGGCTATGGCTACACCTTC
TRBJ2-4	TRBD2	NA	TRBV30	CAWSPAGGAKNIQYF	TGTGCCTGGAGTCCAGCGGGGGGGGCCAAAAACATTCAGTACTTC
TRBJ2-2	TRBD2	few	TRBV27	CASSWAGGAGELFF	TGTGCCAGCAGTTGGGCGGGAGGGGCCGGGGAGCTGTTTTTT
TRBJ2-7	TRBD1	NA	TRBV5-1	CASRPGQISYEQYF	TGCGCCAGCAGACCGGGACAGATCTCCTACGAGCAGTACTTC
TRBJ2-7	NA	few	TRBV4-1	CASSPYVNYEQYF	TGCGCCAGCAGCCCGTATGTAAACTACGAGCAGTACTTC
TRBJ1-5	TRBD1	NA	TRBV19	CASSIEDRGVQPQHF	TGTGCCAGTAGTATAGAGGACAGGGGCGTACAGCCCCAGCATTTT
TRBJ1-2	TRBD1	once	TRBV7-2	CASNRRDSYGYTF	TGTGCCAGCAACCGGAGGGACAGCTATGGCTACACCTTC
TRBJ2-3	NA	few	TRBV10-3	CASLGGVETDTQYF	TGTGCCTCCTTGGGGGGAGTGGAGACAGATACGCAGTATTTT
TRBJ2-6	NA	once	TRBV2	CASSPTGANVLTF	TGTGCCAGCAGTCCCACTGGGGCCAACGTCCTGACTTTC
TRBJ1-3	NA	NA	TRBV6-6	CATSAGNTIYF	TGTGCCACCTCGGCTGGAAACACCATATATTTT
TRBJ2-7	NA	NA	TRBV19	CASSPTDLGGGQPMDF	TGTGCCAGTAGTCCGACCGACCTCGGAGGAGGCCAGCCCATGGACTTC
TRBJ1-4	NA	NA	TRBV5-6	CASSFRGNEKLFF	TGTGCCAGCAGCTTCAGGGGTAATGAAAAACTGTTTTTT
TRBJ1-4	TRBD1	NA	TRBV6-5	CASKGGQTNEKLFF	TGTGCCTCTAAGGGGGGACAGACTAATGAAAAACTGTTTTTT
TRBJ2-3	TRBD2	NA	TRBV27	CASSLRGLAGVIYTDTQYF	TGTGCCAGCAGTTTACGAGGACTAGCGGGGGTTATATACACAGATACGCAGTATTTT
TRBJ2-7	NA	NA	TRBV14	CASSQGLGLSLHEQYF	TGTGCCAGCAGCCAAGGATTAGGACTCTCCCTACACGAGCAGTACTTC
TRBJ1-6	NA	NA	TRBV7-9	CASSSTRDTDNSPLHF	TGTGCCAGCAGCTCAACCCGGGACACAGATAATTCACCCCTCCACTTT
TRBJ1-4	NA	NA	TRBV7-2	CASSPGEKLFF	TGTGCCAGCAGCCCCGGTGAAAAACTGTTTTTT
TRBJ1-6	NA	NA	TRBV7-2	CASSFGPISPLHF	TGTGCCAGCAGCTTTGGGCCTATCTCACCCCTCCACTTT
TRBJ2-1	TRBD2	NA	TRBV7-6	CASSLIGISGATNEQFF	TGTGCCAGCAGCTTAATTGGCATTAGCGGGGCCACCAATGAGCAGTTCTTC
TRBJ1-3	TRBD1	NA	TRBV5-4	CASSPDRVSSGNTIYF	TGTGCCAGCAGCCCAGACAGGGTCAGCTCTGGAAACACCATATATTTT
TRBJ2-5	TRBD2	NA	TRBV2	CASNRLAGVGETQYF	TGTGCCAGCAACAGACTAGCGGGAGTGGGAGAGACCCAGTACTTC
TRBJ1-2	NA	NA	TRBV2	CASSEVLWGLYGYTF	TGTGCCAGCAGTGAAGTCCTCTGGGGGCTGTATGGCTACACCTTC
TRBJ1-4	TRBD1	NA	TRBV19	CASRTGPGEKLFF	TGTGCCAGTAGGACAGGGCCGGGAGAAAAACTGTTTTTT
TRBJ1-2	NA	NA	TRBV6-1	CASSSRDREGYTF	TGTGCCAGCAGTTCTAGGGACCGGGAGGGCTACACCTTC
TRBJ2-2	TRBD1	NA	TRBV7-3	CASSSETGGAGELFF	TGTGCCAGCAGCTCGGAGACAGGGGGTGCCGGGGAGCTGTTTTTT
TRBJ2-1	NA	NA	TRBV7-2	CASSLRGSSSYNEQFF	TGTGCCAGCAGCCTCCGGGGGAGTTCCTCCTACAATGAGCAGTTCTTC
TRBJ2-3	NA	NA	TRBV2	CASSVRGTDTQYF	TGTGCCAGCAGTGTCCGGGGAACAGATACGCAGTATTTT
TRBJ2-1	NA	once	TRBV7-8	CASSFSSSYNEQFF	TGTGCCAGCAGTTTCTCTAGCTCCTACAATGAGCAGTTCTTC
TRBJ1-2	TRBD1	NA	TRBV7-3	CASSAGQGVYGYTF	TGTGCCAGCAGCGCGGGACAGGGGGTCTATGGCTACACCTTC
TRBJ2-1	NA	NA	TRBV7-2	CASSLGRDSYNEQFF	TGTGCCAGCAGCTTAGGTCGGGACTCCTACAATGAGCAGTTCTTC
TRBJ1-6	NA	NA	TRBV6-5	CASSSYYNSPLHF	TGTGCCAGCAGTTCCTACTATAATTCACCCCTCCACTTT
TRBJ2-1	TRBD2	NA	TRBV5-1	CASSLASGGYNEQFF	TGCGCCAGCAGCTTGGCTAGCGGGGGGTACAATGAGCAGTTCTTC
TRBJ2-2	TRBD2	NA	TRBV9	CASSVATLSGRANTGELFF	TGTGCCAGCAGCGTAGCTACTCTTAGCGGGAGGGCGAACACCGGGGAGCTGTTTTTT
TRBJ1-1	NA	NA	TRBV7-2	CASSLGRGFGEAFF	TGTGCCAGCAGCTTGGGGAGGGGTTTCGGTGAAGCTTTCTTT
TRBJ2-7	TRBD2	NA	TRBV7-8	CASSLGLAHGYEQYF	TGTGCCAGCAGCTTAGGACTAGCTCATGGCTACGAGCAGTACTTC
TRBJ1-2	TRBD1	NA	TRBV13	CASSYQGGIQYGYTF	TGTGCCAGCAGCTACCAGGGGGGTATACAGTATGGCTACACCTTC
TRBJ2-6	TRBD2	NA	TRBV5-4	CASSLRTSGISGANVLTF	TGTGCCAGCAGCTTGAGGACTAGCGGAATTTCTGGGGCCAACGTCCTGACTTTC
TRBJ1-2	TRBD1	NA	TRBV7-8	CASSSNWDRGGGYTF	TGTGCCAGCAGCTCTAACTGGGACAGGGGGGGCGGCTACACCTTC